The clone carrying this T cell receptor (beta chain) was counted between two and nine times. Assay: immunoSEQ multiplex PCR; the TCRdb copy retains only in-frame clones and omits some. In the table there are just under 80,000 clones, 84% of which are singletons. The data stem from a study of OX40 agonist ivuxolimab in advanced cancers. Study summary: Mean age about 60 years, range about 20 to 85; roughly 80% male.

The V and J ends lost 10 bases and 0 bases respectively, with 14 bases between them. Germline V gene lookup returns CDR1 MNHNS and CDR2 SASEGT. The CDR3 has 14 residues. Material: CD4+ or CD8+ T cells sorted from blood, obtained in a trial of the OX40 agonist ivuxolimab. This chain joins TRBV6-1 and TRBJ2-3; D remains ambiguous. This TCR came from an adult with an advanced solid tumor such as melanoma, head and neck, liver or kidney cancer. CDR3 amino acids: CATLRTFSTDTQYF. CDR3 sequence (DNA): TGTGCCACCTTGCGCACATTTAGCACAGATACGCAGTATTTT.